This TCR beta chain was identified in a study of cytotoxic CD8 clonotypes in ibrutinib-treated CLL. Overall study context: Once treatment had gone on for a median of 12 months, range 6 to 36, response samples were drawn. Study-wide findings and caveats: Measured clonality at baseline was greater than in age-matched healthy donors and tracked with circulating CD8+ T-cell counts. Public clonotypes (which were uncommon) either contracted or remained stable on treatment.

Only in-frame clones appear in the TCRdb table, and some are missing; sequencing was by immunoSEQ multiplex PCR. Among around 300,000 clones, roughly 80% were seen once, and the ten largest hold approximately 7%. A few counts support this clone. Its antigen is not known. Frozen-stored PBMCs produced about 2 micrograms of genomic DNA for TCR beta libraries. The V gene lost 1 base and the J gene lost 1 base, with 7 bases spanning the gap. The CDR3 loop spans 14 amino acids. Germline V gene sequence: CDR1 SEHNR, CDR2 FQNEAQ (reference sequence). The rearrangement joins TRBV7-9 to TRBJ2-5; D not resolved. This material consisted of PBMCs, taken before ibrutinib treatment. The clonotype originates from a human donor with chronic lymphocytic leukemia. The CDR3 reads CASSLVVSQETQYF. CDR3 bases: TGTGCCAGCAGCTTAGTTGTCAGCCAAGAGACCCAGTACTTC. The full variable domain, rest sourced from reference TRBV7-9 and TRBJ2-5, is DTGVSQNPRHKITKRGQNVTFRCDPISEHNRLYWYRQTLGQGPEFLTYFQNEAQLEKSRLLSDRFSAERPKGSFSTLEIQRTEQGDSAMYLCASSLVVSQETQYFGPGTRLLVL.